This T cell receptor beta chain was sequenced for a study of blood T cell repertoires in COVID-19. Study-level information: Donors in the United States, Italy and Spain gave samples during acute or convalescent COVID-19.

In the original workflow: Reference gene primer amplification in the assay estimated nucleated cell counts. Libraries were prepared by immunoSEQ multiplex PCR; TCRdb keeps only in-frame clonotypes and omits some of them. That table furnishes V, J and clone size, whereas the DNA furnished D and trimming. Of some 82,000 clones listed, around four fifths are singletons. A single count supports this clone. The CDR3 totals 18 residues. Trimming took 5 bases from V and 2 from J, leaving 23 bases between them. CDR1 is SGHTA, CDR2 FQGNSA, per germline. The TCR comes from a man older than 75 with active or convalescent COVID-19. Sample: peripheral blood. The chain uses TRBV7-2 and TRBJ2-3, with D maybe TRBD1 (6 bases). The CDR3: CASSPGQLPSTATDTQYF. The DNA for the CDR3 is TGTGCCAGCAGCCCCGGACAGCTTCCCTCCACGGCCACAGATACGCAGTATTTT.